These 27 T cell receptor beta chains were all obtained from the same sample, sequenced in a study of response to subunit inactivated influenza vaccine. Each CDR3 protein is one row after TCRdb ran MiXCR on the RT-PCR reads. The sample records more than 700,000 distinct CDR3 sequences, 21% being singletons. The input for sequencing was PBMCs from blood, taken more than 4 days after vaccination. All receptors derive from a man between 45 and 60 years old who received an inactivated influenza vaccine.

This sequence joins TRBV18 and TRBJ2-1, with D perhaps being TRBD1 or TRBD2 (5 bases each). This CDR3 comprises 15 residues. V gave up 3 bases and J gave up 2 bases, with 11 bases separating them. CDR1 is KGHSH and CDR2 is LQKENI in the germline V gene. This CDR3 is CASSPRDGTYNEQFF. The CDR3 nucleotides are TGTGCCAGCTCACCGAGGGACGGGACCTACAATGAGCAGTTCTTC. The full variable domain, with the rest looked up from reference TRBV18 and TRBJ2-1, is NAGVMQNPRHLVRRRGQEARLRCSPMKGHSHVYWYRQLPEEGLKFMVYLQKENIIDESGMPKERFSAEFPKEGPSILRIQQVVRGDSAAYFCASSPRDGTYNEQFFGPGTRLTVL.

This clonotype was seen repeatedly, ten times or more. The V gene is TRBV4-2, the J gene TRBJ2-3; 8 positions match TRBD1. After removal of 5 bases from V and 0 bases from J, the junction contained 7 bases not matched to a gene. This CDR3 is built from 16 residues. Germline CDR1 LGHNA, CDR2 YNFKEQ. DNA of the CDR3: TGTGCCAGCAGCACCCGACAGGGGAAAAGCACAGATACGCAGTATTTT. As protein: CASSTRQGKSTDTQYF.

This clonotype was detected ten times or more. The genes are TRBV4-2 and TRBJ2-5; 7 nucleotides line up with TRBD2. With 3 bases clipped from V and 2 bases from J, the junction kept 0 bases outside the gene matches. Germline V CDR1 and CDR2: LGHNA, YNFKEQ. This CDR3 contains 13 residues. The CDR3 loop is CASSQGGQETQYF. CDR3 in DNA: TGTGCCAGCAGCCAGGGAGGGCAAGAGACCCAGTACTTC.

The chain joins TRBV20-1 to TRBJ2-1; D possibly corresponds to TRBD2 (6 bases). This CDR3 comprises 15 residues. Germline CDR1 DFQATT, CDR2 SNEGSKA (reference sequence). Here the CDR3 DNA reads TGCAGCCCGAAAAGCGGGTCCTCTTCGGCCAATGAGCAGTTCTTC. Protein: CSPKSGSSSANEQFF.

The V gene is TRBV3-1, the J gene TRBJ2-2; D unresolved. The CDR3 is 11 residues long. Per germline, CDR1 LGHDT and CDR2 YNNKEL (reference sequence). V was cut by 3 bases and J by 6 bases, with 2 bases left in between. The CDR3 sequence is CASSHSGELFF. In nucleotides, the CDR3 is TGTGCCAGCAGCCACTCCGGGGAGCTGTTTTTT. The full variable domain, rest sourced from reference TRBV3-1 and TRBJ2-2, is DTAVSQTPKYLVTQMGNDKSIKCEQNLGHDTMYWYKQDSKKFLKIMFSYNNKELIINETVPNRFSPKSPDKAHLNLHINSLELGDSAVYFCASSHSGELFFGEGSRLTVL.

In its sample, this clonotype was seen many times. The J gene is TRBJ2-6, the V gene TRBV4-3; D possibly corresponds to TRBD1 (5 bases). V dropped 0 bases and J dropped 0 bases, with 12 bases sitting between them. CDR1 is LGHNA, CDR2 YSLEER, per germline. The length of the CDR3 is 18 residues. CDR3 sequence reads: CASSQDPGFSSGANVLTF. The DNA of the CDR3 is TGCGCCAGCAGCCAAGATCCAGGGTTCTCCTCTGGGGCCAACGTCCTGACTTTC.

This clonotype was observed a handful of times. This sequence joins TRBV12-3 or TRBV12-4 and TRBJ2-1; TRBD2 matches 12 bases. The CDR3 runs 16 residues. J was trimmed by 6 bases and V by 4 bases; bases with no gene match: 7. CDR3 region: CASSYLAGGPFNEQFF. Here the CDR3 DNA reads TGTGCCAGCAGTTACCTAGCGGGGGGGCCGTTCAATGAGCAGTTCTTC.

The chain couples TRBV7-2 to TRBJ1-1; D remains unclear. Between the trimmed V and J ends, which lost 2 bases and 3 bases, there was a span of 7 bases. The CDR3 runs 13 residues. Per germline, CDR1 SGHTA and CDR2 FQGNSA. The CDR3 nucleotides read TGTGCCAGCAGCTTAATCGTCGACACTGAAGCTTTCTTT. This sequence encodes CASSLIVDTEAFF.

This chain joins TRBV9 and TRBJ2-1; no firm D call. The CDR3 covers 14 residues. The V gene's germline CDR1 is SGDLS and CDR2 YYNGEE. V lost 0 bases and J lost 3, with 7 bases in between. This chain's CDR3 is CASSVGGVYNEQFF. In DNA form, the CDR3 reads TGTGCCAGCAGCGTAGGTGGAGTCTACAATGAGCAGTTCTTC.

This clonotype was seen many times. The V and J genes are TRBV12-3 or TRBV12-4 and TRBJ2-1; 12 positions match TRBD2. The trim removed 5 bases at V and 7 bases at J, leaving 12 bases unmatched. The CDR3 runs to 17 residues. The DNA of the CDR3 is TGTGCCAGCAGTCAGAGAACTACTAGCGGGAGGTCAAATGAGCAGTTCTTC. It encodes CASSQRTTSGRSNEQFF.

CDR3 loop: CAISVRGSGNTIYF. The CDR3 nucleotides read TGTGCCATCAGTGTCAGGGGCTCTGGAAACACCATATATTTT. V and J are TRBV10-3 and TRBJ1-3; tentative D call: TRBD1 (6 bases). The CDR3 has 14 residues. The V end lost 4 bases, the J end lost 0 bases, and 7 bases lay between the germline ends. CDR1 is ENHRY and CDR2 is SYGVKD in the germline V gene.

This clonotype was recorded many times. The chain joins TRBV2 to TRBJ2-2, with 11 bases matching TRBD2. Trimming took 3 bases from V and 9 from J; bases not matched to a gene: 6. Per germline, CDR1 SNHLY and CDR2 FYNNEI. This CDR3 has 15 residues. The CDR3 sequence is CASSDIAGGPRELFF. The CDR3 DNA is TGTGCCAGCAGTGATATAGCGGGAGGGCCGCGGGAGCTGTTTTTT.

This chain uses TRBV12-3 or TRBV12-4 with TRBJ2-1, with TRBD2 identical over 11 bases. This CDR3 is 14 amino acids long. V shed 4 bases, J shed 7 bases, and the junction held 3 bases outside the gene matches. CDR3 in amino acids: CASSSSGGMNEQFF. The CDR3 region has the DNA TGTGCCAGCAGTTCTAGCGGGGGGATGAATGAGCAGTTCTTC.

The V call is TRBV24-1, the J call TRBJ1-2; D possibly corresponds to TRBD1 (5 bases). V lost 9 bases and J lost 7, with 20 bases in between. Germline CDR1 KGHDR, CDR2 SFDVKD. This CDR3 is built from 14 residues. CDR3 region: CATRGGKGYGGYTF. The CDR3 DNA sequence: TGTGCCACCCGCGGCGGAAAGGGGTACGGTGGCTACACCTTC.

This clonotype turned up a few times. The CDR3 nucleotides read TGCGCCAGCAGCGGAGCCGGGACAGGGGGAGAAAAACTGTTTTTT. As protein: CASSGAGTGGEKLFF. The chain joins TRBV5-1 to TRBJ1-4; 11 bases map to TRBD1. Losses at the gene ends were 4 bases for V and 8 bases for J; bases not matched to a gene: 7. Germline CDR1 reads SGHRS; CDR2 reads YFSETQ. The CDR3 totals 15 residues.

The chain joins TRBV7-6 to TRBJ2-5; 7 positions agree with TRBD1. This CDR3 is built from 16 residues. Per germline, CDR1 SGHVS and CDR2 FNYEAQ. The V gene end was trimmed by 2 bases and the J gene end by 2 bases; junction bases not matched to a gene: 8. As DNA, the CDR3 is TGTGCCAGCAGCTTATCCAGGGGGACAGCTCAAGAGACCCAGTACTTC. Amino acid sequence: CASSLSRGTAQETQYF.

The rearrangement uses TRBV28 and TRBJ2-7; no reliable D call. In germline, CDR1 is MDHEN, CDR2 SYDVKM. The CDR3 runs 13 residues. V lost 8 bases to trimming and J lost 0 bases, with 11 bases between them. The CDR3 region has the DNA TGTGCCAGCCCCATGTGGGACTCCTACGAGCAGTACTTC. Translating it yields CASPMWDSYEQYF.

This clonotype was seen only a few times. V gene TRBV6-1 combines with J gene TRBJ2-1, with D perhaps TRBD1 (8 bases). The ends were cut back, 7 bases at V and 5 bases at J, with 15 bases in the middle. The CDR3 has 14 residues. Germline CDR1 is MNHNS and CDR2 is SASEGT. Here the CDR3 reads CASTTGGAHNEQFF. The DNA for the CDR3 is TGTGCCAGCACCACAGGGGGGGCCCACAATGAGCAGTTCTTC.

CDR3 coding DNA: TGCAGTGCTAGTAGACTAGCGTCAGGATACGAGCAGTACTTC. Protein: CSASRLASGYEQYF. V gene TRBV20-1 combines with J gene TRBJ2-7; the match to TRBD2 covers 8 bases. The CDR3 extends over 14 amino acids. CDR1 and CDR2 from the germline V gene are DFQATT and SNEGSKA (reference sequence). Trimming removed 3 bases from V and 4 bases from J; junction bases left unmatched: 8.

This clonotype was recorded at least ten times. J is TRBJ2-7 and V is TRBV12-3 or TRBV12-4; the D gene is possibly TRBD1 (5 bases). Trimming shortened V by 3 bases and J by 6 bases, and 12 bases separated the two germline ends. The CDR3 contains 13 residues. CDR3 nucleotide sequence: TGTGCCAGCAGTTTTTACAGGTCTTCCGAGCAGTACTTC. It is translated as CASSFYRSSEQYF.

The gene calls are TRBV14 and TRBJ2-7; either TRBD1 or TRBD2 may supply D (5 bases each). Trimming shortened V by 3 bases and J by 5 bases, and 17 bases separated the two germline ends. CDR3 size: 15 residues. Germline values: CDR1 SGHDN, CDR2 FVKESK. Written as DNA, the CDR3 is TGTGCCAGCAGCCAGGAGGTGGGCAACAGGAACGAGCAGTACTTC. Its translation is CASSQEVGNRNEQYF.

The V gene is TRBV28, the J gene TRBJ1-3; no definite D call. V lost 5 bases and J lost 7, with 12 bases in between. Germline V gives CDR1 MDHEN, CDR2 SYDVKM. The CDR3 is 13 residues long. The CDR3 protein is CASSLPRVNTIYF. The DNA for the CDR3 is TGTGCCAGCAGTCTTCCCCGTGTCAACACCATATATTTT.

This chain joins TRBV5-1 and TRBJ2-1, with TRBD1 identical over 7 bases. CDR1 is SGHRS and CDR2 is YFSETQ in the germline V gene. This CDR3 spans 15 amino acids. V shed 4 bases, J shed 13 bases, and the junction held 17 bases outside the gene matches. CDR3 in amino acids: CASSTTGTVDLGQFF. In nucleotides, the CDR3 is TGCGCCAGCAGCACTACCGGGACAGTGGACTTAGGCCAGTTCTTC.

The sample holds a few counts of this clonotype. The CDR3 DNA follows: TGCAGTGCCCAAAGAGGGGCTGCTCTAAATGAGCAGTTCTTC. Translated, it gives CSAQRGAALNEQFF. The V call is TRBV20-1, the J call TRBJ2-1, with D possibly being TRBD1 or TRBD2 (5 bases each). Trimming cost V 6 bases and J 7 bases, with 19 bases left between them. Germline CDR1 DFQATT, CDR2 SNEGSKA (reference sequence). The CDR3 is 14 amino acids.

This clonotype showed up just a few times. The chain uses TRBV7-2 and TRBJ2-5; D is unresolved. Trimming left V 0 bases short and J 1 base short, with 9 bases between. The CDR3 runs to 15 residues. Germline CDR1 is SGHTA and CDR2 is FQGNSA. CDR3 in DNA: TGTGCCAGCAGCTTAGCTGCCGCCCCCCAAGAGACCCAGTACTTC. Residues: CASSLAAAPQETQYF.

This rearrangement joins TRBV6-2 or TRBV6-3 to TRBJ1-5; weak D call: TRBD1 (6 bases). CDR1 is MNHEY and CDR2 is SVGEGT in the germline V gene. This CDR3 has 12 residues. V lost 6 bases and J lost 6, with 9 bases in between. The CDR3 is CASREGGQPQHF. In nucleotides, the CDR3 is TGTGCCAGCAGGGAAGGGGGTCAGCCCCAGCATTTT.

This clonotype was recorded only once. The genes are TRBV5-5 and TRBJ1-6; D remains ambiguous. Trimming stripped 2 bases from V and 6 bases from J, with 9 bases between. There are 14 residues in the CDR3. Germline V CDR1 and CDR2: SGHKS, YYEKEE (reference sequence). The CDR3 bases are TGTGCCAGCAGCTTCTGGGTATCTAATTCACCCCTCCACTTT. Translating gives CASSFWVSNSPLHF.